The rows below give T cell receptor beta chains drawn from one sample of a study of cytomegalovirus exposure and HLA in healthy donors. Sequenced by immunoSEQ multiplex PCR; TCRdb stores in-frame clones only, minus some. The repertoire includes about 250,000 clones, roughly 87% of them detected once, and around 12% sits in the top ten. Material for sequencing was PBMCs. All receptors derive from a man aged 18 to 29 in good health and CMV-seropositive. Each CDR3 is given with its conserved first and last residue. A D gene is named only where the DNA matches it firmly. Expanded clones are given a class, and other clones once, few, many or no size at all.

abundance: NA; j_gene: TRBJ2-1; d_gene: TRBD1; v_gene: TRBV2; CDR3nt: TGTGCCAGCAGCGCGCGCACTAGGACAGGGGTATTGCAGTTCTTC; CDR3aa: CASSARTRTGVLQFF
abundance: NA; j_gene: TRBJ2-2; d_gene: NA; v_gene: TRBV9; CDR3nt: TGTGCCAGCAGCGTAGGAGGAGAGGGGGTCACCGGGGAGCTGTTTTTT; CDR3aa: CASSVGGEGVTGELFF
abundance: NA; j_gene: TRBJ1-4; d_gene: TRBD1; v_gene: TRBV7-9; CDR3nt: TGTGCCAGCAGCTCGGGACAGGCGAGACTTAATGAAAAACTGTTTTTT; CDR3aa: CASSSGQARLNEKLFF
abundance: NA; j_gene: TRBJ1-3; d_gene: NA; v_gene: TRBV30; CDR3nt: TGTGCCTGGGCCTTCGGCTCCGGAAACACCATATATTTT; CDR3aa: CAWAFGSGNTIYF
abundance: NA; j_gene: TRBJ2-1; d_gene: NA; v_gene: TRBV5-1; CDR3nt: TGCGCCAGCAGCTTGGCCCCCCCTGCGGCCTACAATGAGCAGTTCTTC; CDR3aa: CASSLAPPAAYNEQFF
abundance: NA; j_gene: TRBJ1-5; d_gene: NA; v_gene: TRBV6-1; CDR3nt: TGTGCCAGCAGTGAATTACGGGGGGCGGTAGTTCAGCCCCAGCATTTT; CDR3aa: CASSELRGAVVQPQHF
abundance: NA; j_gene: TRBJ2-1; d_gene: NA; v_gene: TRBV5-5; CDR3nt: TGTGCCAGCAGCTTGGAATCAGGCAGGGTTTACAATGAGCAGTTCTTC; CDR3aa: CASSLESGRVYNEQFF
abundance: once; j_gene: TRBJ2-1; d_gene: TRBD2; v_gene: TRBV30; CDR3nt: TGTGCCTGGAGTGTTGGGACTAGCGGGAGTGTTCAGTTCTTC; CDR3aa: CAWSVGTSGSVQFF
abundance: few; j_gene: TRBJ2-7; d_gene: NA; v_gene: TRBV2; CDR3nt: TGTGCCAGCACTCCGGTTCACTACGAGCAGTACTTC; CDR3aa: CASTPVHYEQYF
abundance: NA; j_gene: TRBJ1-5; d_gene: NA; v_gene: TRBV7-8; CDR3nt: TGTGCCAGCAGTTCAGGGCATCAGCCCCAGCATTTT; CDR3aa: CASSSGHQPQHF
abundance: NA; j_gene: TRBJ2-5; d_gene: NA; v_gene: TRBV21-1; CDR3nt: TGTGCCAGCCCCGCTAGCGGGAGTAAGACGCAAGAGACCCAGTACTTC; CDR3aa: CASPASGSKTQETQYF
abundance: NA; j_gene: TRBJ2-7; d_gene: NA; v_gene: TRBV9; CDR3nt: TGTGCCAGCTCAACCGGGACCCTCTACGAGCAGTACTTC; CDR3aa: CASSTGTLYEQYF
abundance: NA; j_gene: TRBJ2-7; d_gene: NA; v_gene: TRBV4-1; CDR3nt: TGCGCCAGCAGCCAAGGGCCGGGAGAAGGGTACGAGCAGTACTTC; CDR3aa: CASSQGPGEGYEQYF
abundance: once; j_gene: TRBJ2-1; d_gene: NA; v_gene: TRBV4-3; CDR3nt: TGCGCCAGCAGCCAATCACCGGGAGTCAATGAGCAGTTCTTC; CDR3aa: CASSQSPGVNEQFF
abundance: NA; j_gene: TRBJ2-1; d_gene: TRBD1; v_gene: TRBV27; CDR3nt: TGTGCCAGCACCCCCACAGGGGCTCCCGGTGAGCAGTTCTTC; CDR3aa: CASTPTGAPGEQFF
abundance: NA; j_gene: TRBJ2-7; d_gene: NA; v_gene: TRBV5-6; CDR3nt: TGTGCCAGCAGCTTATGGGGGGCAGGCGAGCAGTACTTC; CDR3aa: CASSLWGAGEQYF
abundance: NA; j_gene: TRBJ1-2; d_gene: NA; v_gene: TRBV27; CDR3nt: TGTGCCAGCAGTTTACCAGGGTCTGGCTACACCTTC; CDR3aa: CASSLPGSGYTF
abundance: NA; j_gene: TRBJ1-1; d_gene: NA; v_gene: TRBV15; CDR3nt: TGTGCCACCAGCAGAGGGCAGGGCACTGAAGCTTTCTTT; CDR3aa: CATSRGQGTEAFF
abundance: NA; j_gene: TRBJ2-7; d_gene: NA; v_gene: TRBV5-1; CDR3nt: TGCGCCAGCAGCTTGGGAGGGGCAGCGAGCTCCTACGAGCAGTACTTC; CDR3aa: CASSLGGAASSYEQYF
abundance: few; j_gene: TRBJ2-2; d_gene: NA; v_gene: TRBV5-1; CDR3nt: TGCGCCAGCAGGATCACAGCGGGGAACACCGGGGAGCTGTTTTTT; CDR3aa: CASRITAGNTGELFF
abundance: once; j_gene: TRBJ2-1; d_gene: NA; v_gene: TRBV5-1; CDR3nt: TGCGCCAGCATTGAGACTAGGGGCAATGAGCAGTTCTTC; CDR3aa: CASIETRGNEQFF
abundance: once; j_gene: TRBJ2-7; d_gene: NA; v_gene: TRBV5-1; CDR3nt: TGCGCCAGCAAGGGATGGGGGCGGTTTGAGCAGTACTTC; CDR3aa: CASKGWGRFEQYF
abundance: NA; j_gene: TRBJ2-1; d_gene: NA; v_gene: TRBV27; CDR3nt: TGTGCCAGCAACCGGGGGTGGGCCAACAATGAGCAGTTCTTC; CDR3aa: CASNRGWANNEQFF
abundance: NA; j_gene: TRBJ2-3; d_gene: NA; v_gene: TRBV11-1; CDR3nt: TGTGCCAGCAGCTTGACCCTTCGCGGCCCTAGCACAGATACGCAGTATTTT; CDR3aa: CASSLTLRGPSTDTQYF
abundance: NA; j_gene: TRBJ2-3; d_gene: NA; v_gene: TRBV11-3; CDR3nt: TGTGCCAGCAGCTTAGGGAGTTCCCCCACAGATACGCAGTATTTT; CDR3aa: CASSLGSSPTDTQYF
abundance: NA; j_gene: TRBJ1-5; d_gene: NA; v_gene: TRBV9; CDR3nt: TGTGCCAGCAGTAGAGACATGTCCTTGTATCAGCCCCAGCATTTT; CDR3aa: CASSRDMSLYQPQHF
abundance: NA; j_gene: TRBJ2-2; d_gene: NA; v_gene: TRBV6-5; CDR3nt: TGTGCCAGCCTAGCCCCGAACACCGGGGAGCTGTTTTTT; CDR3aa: CASLAPNTGELFF
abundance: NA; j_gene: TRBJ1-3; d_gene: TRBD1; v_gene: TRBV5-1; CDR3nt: TGCGCCAGCAGCTTGGCGGCAGGGGGGAACGTTGGAAACACCATATATTTT; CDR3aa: CASSLAAGGNVGNTIYF
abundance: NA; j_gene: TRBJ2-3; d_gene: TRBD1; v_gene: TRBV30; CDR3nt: TGTGCCTGGCAATTACTTGGACAGGGAAGTCCGTATTTT; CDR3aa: CAWQLLGQGSPYF